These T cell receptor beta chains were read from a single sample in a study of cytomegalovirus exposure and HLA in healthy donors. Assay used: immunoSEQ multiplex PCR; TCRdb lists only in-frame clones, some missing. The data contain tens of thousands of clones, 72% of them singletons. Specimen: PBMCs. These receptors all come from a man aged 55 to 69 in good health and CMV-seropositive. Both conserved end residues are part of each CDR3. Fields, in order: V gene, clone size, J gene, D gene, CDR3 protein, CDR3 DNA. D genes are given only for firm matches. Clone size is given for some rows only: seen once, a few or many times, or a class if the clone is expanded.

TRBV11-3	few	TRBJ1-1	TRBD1	CASSLGGGQGAPAFF	TGTGCCAGCAGCTTAGGAGGGGGACAGGGGGCTCCAGCTTTCTTT
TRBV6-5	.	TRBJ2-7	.	CASSSFQAAYEQYF	TGTGCCAGCAGTTCGTTTCAGGCCGCCTACGAGCAGTACTTC
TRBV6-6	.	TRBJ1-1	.	CASSRSTPQNTEAFF	TGTGCCAGCAGCAGGTCGACGCCACAGAACACTGAAGCTTTCTTT
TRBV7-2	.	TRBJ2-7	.	CASSLEGDGPYEQYF	TGTGCCAGCAGCTTAGAAGGGGATGGGCCCTACGAGCAGTACTTC
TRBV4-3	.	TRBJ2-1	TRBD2	CASSQVSGGAFEQFF	TGCGCCAGCAGCCAAGTAAGCGGGGGGGCCTTTGAGCAGTTCTTC
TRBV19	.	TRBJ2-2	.	CASSIVETGELFF	TGTGCCAGTAGTATAGTGGAGACCGGGGAGCTATTTTTT
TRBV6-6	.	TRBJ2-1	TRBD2	CAGGDAGVFF	TGTGCCGGCGGCGACGCGGGAGTATTCTTC
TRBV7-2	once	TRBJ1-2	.	CASSPGSRGYTF	TGTGCCAGCAGCCCGGGATCTCGAGGCTACACCTTC
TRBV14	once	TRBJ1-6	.	CASSQEGQYNSPLHF	TGTGCCAGCAGCCAAGAAGGACAATATAATTCACCCCTCCACTTT
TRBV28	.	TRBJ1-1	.	CASSFVGEMNTEAFF	TGTGCCAGCAGTTTCGTTGGAGAAATGAACACTGAAGCTTTCTTT
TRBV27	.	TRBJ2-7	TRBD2	CASSSSGSVYAQYF	TGTGCCAGCAGTTCTAGCGGGAGTGTCTACGCGCAGTACTTC
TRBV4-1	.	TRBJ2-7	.	CASSQLPGLTYEQYF	TGCGCCAGCAGCCAGCTACCGGGACTCACCTACGAGCAGTACTTC
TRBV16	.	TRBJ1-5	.	CASSQSGQTNQPQHF	TGTGCCAGCAGCCAATCGGGGCAGACCAATCAGCCCCAGCATTTT
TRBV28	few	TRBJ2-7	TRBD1	CASGWTGEWREQYF	TGTGCCAGCGGGTGGACAGGGGAATGGCGCGAGCAGTACTTC
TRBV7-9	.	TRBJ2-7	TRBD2	CASSSSGGATYEQYF	TGTGCCAGCAGCAGTAGCGGGGGGGCAACCTACGAGCAGTACTTC
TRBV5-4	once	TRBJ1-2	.	CASSLETVFGYTF	TGTGCCAGCAGCTTGGAGACAGTCTTTGGCTACACCTTC